The sequence of this TCR beta chain was determined in a study of blood T cell repertoires in COVID-19. Background on the study: Sites across the United States, Italy and Spain contributed samples from acute and convalescent COVID-19. PBMCs, B-cell-depleted T cells, or T cells were the source of the cDNA or gDNA that made up the material.

As originally analysed: It was from reference gene primer amplification that nucleated cell counts were estimated. Generated by immunoSEQ multiplex PCR, the TCRdb table keeps only in-frame clones and is missing some. The V and J calls and clone size are taken from that table; D and trimming were inferred from the DNA. The sample lists about 240,000 clones; roughly 83% were seen once. This clone appeared a single time. Germline V gene sequence: CDR1 KGHSH, CDR2 LQKENI. V was trimmed by 3 bases and J by 5 bases, leaving 10 bases between them. The CDR3 has 13 residues. This sequence originates from an elderly woman with acute or convalescent COVID-19. The V gene is TRBV18, the J gene TRBJ2-5; weak D call: TRBD2 (5 bases). Sequencing was done on a sample of peripheral blood. CDR3 residues: CASSPEVVETQYF. CDR3 coding DNA: TGTGCCAGCTCACCGGAGGTCGTGGAGACCCAGTACTTC.